This T cell receptor (beta chain) is from a study of blood T cell repertoires in COVID-19. Study background: Samples representing acute and convalescent COVID-19 were sourced from the United States, Italy and Spain. PBMCs, B-cell-depleted T cells, or T cells provided the cDNA or gDNA that made up the material.

The germline gives CDR1 KGHSH, CDR2 LQKENI. The CDR3 has 15 residues. Germline trimming cut 1 base from V and 2 bases from J; bases unmatched to any gene: 5. Source study methods: Estimation of nucleated cell counts was performed using reference gene primer amplification. Here immunoSEQ multiplex PCR was the method, and the copy in TCRdb shows in-frame clones only, minus some. V, J and clone size are taken as reported in that table, and D and trimming were inferred from the DNA itself. Of fewer than 40,000 clones listed, around three quarters are singletons. Sequencing was performed on peripheral blood. The TCR originated in a man in his sixties with active COVID-19. The chain recombines TRBV18 with TRBJ2-7; TRBD1 matches 7 bases. The CDR3 spells CASSPLTGQPYEQYF. The DNA of the CDR3 is TGTGCCAGCTCACCACTCACGGGACAGCCCTACGAGCAGTACTTC.